A single sample gave rise to the 24 T cell receptor beta chains below, sequenced in a study of response to subunit inactivated influenza vaccine. TCRdb re-called the RT-PCR reads with MiXCR, one entry per CDR3 protein. The data show a few hundred thousand distinct CDR3 sequences, 14% seen once. Sample: PBMCs from blood, taken 12 days after vaccination. The receptors stem from a man between 45 and 60 years old who received an inactivated influenza vaccine.

Only a few counts were recorded for this clonotype. The gene calls are TRBV6-1 and TRBJ2-4; no clear D. CDR1 and CDR2 (germline): MNHNS, SASEGT. Between the trimmed V and J ends, which lost 6 bases and 0 bases, there was a span of 9 bases. There are 14 residues in the CDR3. The CDR3 is CASRETLAKNIQYF. Written as DNA, the CDR3 is TGTGCCAGCAGGGAAACCTTAGCCAAAAACATTCAGTACTTC.

A few counts support this clonotype. V gene TRBV20-1 combines with J gene TRBJ2-7; unclear D gene. V gave up 0 bases and J gave up 6 bases, with 9 bases separating them. This CDR3 is built from 12 residues. CDR1 is DFQATT and CDR2 is SNEGSKA in the germline V gene (reference sequence). CDR3 DNA: TGCAGTGCTAGAGACCCATGGGCCGAGCAGTACTTC. Its translation is CSARDPWAEQYF.

The chain links TRBV20-1 to TRBJ2-7, with 10 bases aligning to TRBD2. Germline V CDR1 and CDR2: DFQATT, SNEGSKA (reference sequence). V lost 6 bases to trimming and J lost 2 bases; unmatched junction nucleotides: 7. The CDR3 runs to 14 residues. The CDR3 coding sequence is TGCAGTGCCCCGACTAGCGGGCACACCTACGAGCAGTACTTC. Translated, it gives CSAPTSGHTYEQYF.

This sequence joins TRBV30 and TRBJ1-4; 7 positions match TRBD1. The CDR3 is made up of 15 amino acids. CDR1 is GTSNPN and CDR2 is SVGIG in the germline V gene (reference sequence). V shed 2 bases, J shed 7 bases, and the junction held 10 bases outside the gene matches. Here the CDR3 reads CAWSYRGPMVEKLFF. Written as DNA, the CDR3 is TGTGCCTGGAGTTACAGGGGCCCGATGGTTGAAAAACTGTTTTTT.

This clonotype is a singleton in its sample. The rearrangement joins TRBV19 to TRBJ2-1, with D possibly TRBD1 on 5 matching bases. CDR1 is LNHDA and CDR2 is SQIVND in the germline V gene (reference sequence). Trimming took off 7 bases at V and 9 bases at J, with 13 bases between the two ends. This CDR3 is 12 amino acids long. The CDR3 loop is CASTMGHSEQFF. The CDR3 DNA follows: TGTGCCAGTACCATGGGGCACAGTGAGCAGTTCTTC. Full variable domain (rest looked up from reference TRBV19 and TRBJ2-1): DGGITQSPKYLFRKEGQNVTLSCEQNLNHDAMYWYRQDPGQGLRLIYYSQIVNDFQKGDIAEGYSVSREKKESFPLTVTSAQKNPTAFYLCASTMGHSEQFFGPGTRLTVL.

V and J are TRBV9 and TRBJ2-2; TRBD1 or TRBD2 may be the D gene (5 bases each). Germline assignment: CDR1 SGDLS and CDR2 YYNGEE. The CDR3 has 15 amino acids. V was cut by 2 bases and J by 3 bases, with 11 bases left in between. This CDR3 reads CASSVEPGHTGELFF. Here the CDR3 DNA reads TGTGCCAGCAGCGTTGAACCGGGACACACCGGGGAGCTGTTTTTT.

This chain connects TRBV20-1 to TRBJ2-5; possible D gene TRBD2, 7 bases. The V gene's germline CDR1 is DFQATT and CDR2 SNEGSKA (reference sequence). V was trimmed by 6 bases and J by 2 bases, leaving 19 bases between them. The CDR3 sequence is 15 residues long. As DNA, the CDR3 is TGCAGTGCCAGGGGCGGGAGAGGAAGGCAAGAGACCCAGTACTTC. Translating gives CSARGGRGRQETQYF.

A few counts support this clonotype. The chain is built from TRBV12-3 or TRBV12-4 and TRBJ2-1, with D tentatively TRBD1 or TRBD2 (6 bases each). Trimming left V 7 bases short and J 4 bases short, with 17 bases between. The CDR3 covers 15 residues. CDR3 DNA sequence: TGTGCCAGCAAGCGGGCAGGGGTACGGTACAATGAGCAGTTCTTC. This translates into CASKRAGVRYNEQFF.

This clonotype was recorded a few times. The rearrangement links TRBV5-1 to TRBJ2-7, with D perhaps TRBD1 or TRBD2 (5 bases each). The CDR3 loop spans 14 amino acids. Trimming shortened V by 0 bases and J by 2 bases, and 9 bases separated the two germline ends. The germline V gene has CDR1 SGHRS and CDR2 YFSETQ. The CDR3 region has the DNA TGCGCCAGCAGCTTGGACAGGAGGACCTACGAGCAGTACTTC. Translated: CASSLDRRTYEQYF.

The chain is built from TRBV6-2 or TRBV6-3 and TRBJ2-3; 9 bases line up with TRBD2. In germline, CDR1 is MNHEY, CDR2 SVGEGT. This CDR3 is built from 17 residues. The V gene end was trimmed by 1 base and the J gene end by 2 bases; junction bases not matched to a gene: 7. This chain's CDR3 is CASSYLLRGGYTDTQYF. The CDR3 DNA sequence: TGTGCCAGCAGTTACTTGTTGCGGGGGGGATACACAGATACGCAGTATTTT.

Only a few counts were recorded for this clonotype. This rearrangement joins TRBV7-2 to TRBJ2-1; weak D call: TRBD1 (6 bases). The germline CDR1 and CDR2 sequences are SGHTA and FQGNSA. This CDR3 spans 13 amino acids. The V end lost 5 bases, the J end lost 8 bases, and 13 bases lay between the germline ends. The CDR3 is CASSPQGLDEQFF. CDR3 nucleotides: TGTGCCAGCAGCCCCCAGGGGTTAGATGAGCAGTTCTTC.

This rearrangement joins TRBV5-1 to TRBJ1-6; D possibly corresponds to TRBD1 (6 bases). The CDR3 is 15 residues long. The V end lost 0 bases, the J end lost 8 bases, and 12 bases lay between the germline ends. The germline V gene encodes CDR1 SGHRS and CDR2 YFSETQ. Here the CDR3 reads CASSLDRVEYSPLHF. The CDR3 DNA sequence: TGCGCCAGCAGCTTGGACAGGGTTGAGTATTCACCCCTCCACTTT.

This chain connects TRBV27 to TRBJ2-5; D could derive from TRBD1 or TRBD2 (6 bases each). The CDR3 covers 12 residues. Trimming removed 3 bases from V and 8 bases from J, with 10 bases in between. CDR1 is MNHEY and CDR2 is SMNVEV in the germline V gene (reference sequence). The CDR3 sequence is CASSFPGGTQYF. The CDR3 DNA sequence: TGTGCCAGCAGTTTCCCCGGGGGCACCCAGTACTTC.

This clonotype has more than one count but fewer than ten. The chain joins TRBV28 to TRBJ1-4; 8 bases are shared with TRBD1. V shed 6 bases and J 4 bases; nucleotides not matched to a gene: 19. This CDR3 region has 19 residues. Germline assignment: CDR1 MDHEN and CDR2 SYDVKM. The chain's CDR3 is CASRPSGTGLFRSNEKLFF. CDR3 nucleotide sequence: TGTGCCAGCAGACCCTCCGGGACAGGCCTTTTTAGGAGTAATGAAAAACTGTTTTTT.

There are a few counts of this clonotype. J is TRBJ1-1 and V is TRBV3-1; D not resolved. The germline V gene encodes CDR1 LGHDT and CDR2 YNNKEL (reference sequence). Trimming stripped 0 bases from V and 5 bases from J, with 10 bases between. The CDR3 is 14 amino acids. The DNA of the CDR3 is TGTGCCAGCAGCCAAGATTGGGGTAGGACTGAAGCTTTCTTT. Its translation is CASSQDWGRTEAFF.

Many counts were recorded for this clonotype. The chain joins TRBV6-1 to TRBJ2-7; tentative D call: TRBD1 (5 bases). Germline CDR1 and CDR2: MNHNS and SASEGT. CDR3 length equals 18 residues. V lost 0 bases, J lost 5 bases, and 23 bases lay in between. The DNA for the CDR3 is TGTGCCAGCAGTGAAGCGCTTCCGTGGCAGGGATACTACGACGAGCAGTACTTC. It specifies CASSEALPWQGYYDEQYF.

The CDR3 here is CSARDWASGSRGTGELFF. The DNA for the CDR3 is TGCAGTGCTAGAGATTGGGCTAGCGGGAGTCGTGGCACCGGGGAGCTGTTTTTT. The V call is TRBV20-1, the J call TRBJ2-2; 10 bases align to TRBD2. CDR1 is DFQATT and CDR2 is SNEGSKA in the germline V gene (reference sequence). The CDR3 contains 18 residues. V shed 0 bases and J 4 bases; nucleotides not matched to a gene: 11.

This chain links TRBV29-1 with TRBJ2-2; D is tentatively TRBD1 or TRBD2 (5 bases each). The CDR3 consists of 13 residues. The germline V gene encodes CDR1 SQVTM and CDR2 ANQGSEA. Trimming took 6 bases from V and 2 from J, leaving 10 bases between them. The CDR3 region has the DNA TGCAGCGTGGCGAGGGGAAACACCGGGGAGCTGTTTTTT. This sequence encodes CSVARGNTGELFF.

This clonotype has ten or more counts. The rearrangement links TRBV7-8 to TRBJ2-2; possibly TRBD2 for D (5 bases). From germline, CDR1 is SGHVS and CDR2 FQNEAQ. The CDR3 loop spans 15 amino acids. The germline V and J ends were trimmed by 0 bases and 6 bases, with 11 bases remaining between them. Here the CDR3 DNA reads TGTGCCAGCAGCTTAGCGGCGAGGGAATCCGGGGAGCTGTTTTTT. It encodes CASSLAARESGELFF.

This clonotype was recorded at least ten times. This chain links TRBV15 with TRBJ1-1, with TRBD1 as a possible D gene (6 bases). This CDR3 is built from 16 residues. Germline loops: CDR1 LNHNV, CDR2 YYDKDF (reference sequence). Trimming shortened V by 1 base and J by 3 bases, and 15 bases separated the two germline ends. The DNA for the CDR3 is TGTGCCACCAGCAGAGGATCTACAGGGAAGGACACTGAAGCTTTCTTT. Protein product: CATSRGSTGKDTEAFF. The whole variable domain, remainder taken from reference TRBV15 and TRBJ1-1, is DAMVIQNPRYQVTQFGKPVTLSCSQTLNHNVMYWYQQKSSQAPKLLFHYYDKDFNNEADTPDNFQSRRPNTSFCFLDIRSPGLGDTAMYLCATSRGSTGKDTEAFFGQGTRLTVV.

The J gene is TRBJ2-5, the V gene TRBV5-1; TRBD2 is a possible D gene (7 bases). Trimming removed 0 bases from V and 3 bases from J, with 15 bases in between. The germline V gene has CDR1 SGHRS and CDR2 YFSETQ. This CDR3 has 16 amino acids. CDR3 DNA sequence: TGCGCCAGCAGCTTGGAGGCGGGGGCCCGGAAAGAGACCCAGTACTTC. Its protein product is CASSLEAGARKETQYF.

This clonotype was counted only a few times. The chain recombines TRBV12-3 or TRBV12-4 with TRBJ2-7; D call uncertain. Trimming took off 3 bases at V and 0 bases at J, with 9 bases between the two ends. The CDR3 totals 14 residues. The CDR3 DNA is TGTGCCAGCAGTTTTAACACGCGCTCCTACGAGCAGTACTTC. It encodes CASSFNTRSYEQYF.

V gene TRBV6-2 or TRBV6-3 combines with J gene TRBJ2-7, with D perhaps matching TRBD1 (7 bases). Trimming took off 7 bases at V and 6 bases at J, with 13 bases between the two ends. The CDR3 length is 12 residues. The V gene's germline CDR1 is MNHEY and CDR2 SVGEGT. The CDR3 loop reads CASKWQGGEQYF. CDR3 DNA: TGTGCCAGCAAGTGGCAGGGGGGCGAGCAGTACTTC.

The sample holds a few counts of this clonotype. The rearrangement joins TRBV7-2 to TRBJ2-1, with 10 bases fitting TRBD1. CDR3 length: 14 residues. Germline V gene sequence: CDR1 SGHTA, CDR2 FQGNSA. V shed 8 bases, J shed 2 bases, and the junction held 3 bases outside the gene matches. In nucleotides, the CDR3 is TGTGCCAGCGGCGGGACAGGGGCCTACAATGAGCAGTTCTTC. It is translated as CASGGTGAYNEQFF. The variable domain in full, with the rest retrieved from reference TRBV7-2 and TRBJ2-1, is GAGVSQSPSNKVTEKGKDVELRCDPISGHTALYWYRQSLGQGLEFLIYFQGNSAPDKSGLPSDRFSAERTGGSVSTLTIQRTQQEDSAVYLCASGGTGAYNEQFFGPGTRLTVL.